Following are 29 T cell receptor beta chains from one sample sequenced in a study of T cells expressing NK-cell markers. TCRdb reanalyzed the 5' RACE reads, giving one entry per CDR3 protein sequence and no DNA. There are approximately 380,000 distinct CDR3 sequences in the sample, with 5.2% held by the top ten. Material: blood T cells: a sorted CD56 or NKG2C T cell subset, CD4+ or CD8+ T cells, or bulk PBMC T cells (not recorded which). The source is a man between 18 and 69 years old in good health.

V gene TRBV6-1 combines with J gene TRBJ1-1; absent DNA, TCRdb's TRBD1 call cannot be checked. Per the germline V gene, CDR1 is MNHNS and CDR2 is SASEGT. The CDR3 runs 16 residues. This CDR3 reads CASSFRYRGHDTEAFF.

The genes are TRBV30 and TRBJ2-2; without DNA, the TCRdb call of TRBD2 cannot be checked. The CDR3 contains 15 residues. Germline V gives CDR1 GTSNPN, CDR2 SVGIG (reference sequence). The CDR3: CAWSPGGSSTGELFF.

CDR3 amino acids: CASSQVGGGASITDTQYF. The genes are TRBV4-2 and TRBJ2-3; TCRdb proposes TRBD1, but this gene call is untestable without DNA. The CDR3 has 18 residues. In germline, CDR1 is LGHNA, CDR2 YNFKEQ.

V usage is TRBV29-1 and J usage is TRBJ1-1. CDR3 length equals 15 residues. Germline lookup yields CDR1 SQVTM and CDR2 ANQGSEA. CDR3 loop: CSVEGGKGGGTEAFF.

The rearrangement links TRBV5-1 to TRBJ1-1; the D call of TRBD1 rests on TCRdb alone, since no DNA is present to check it. Germline lookup yields CDR1 SGHRS and CDR2 YFSETQ. The CDR3 runs 15 residues. CDR3 region: CASSPLGQGGTEAFF.

The V and J genes are TRBV2 and TRBJ2-3. Per the germline V gene, CDR1 is SNHLY and CDR2 is FYNNEI. The length of the CDR3 is 19 residues. CDR3 amino acids: CASSERWQYGKLGTDTQYF.

The chain joins TRBV6-1 to TRBJ2-2; lacking DNA, the TRBD1 call made by TCRdb goes unchecked. The CDR3 covers 16 residues. Germline CDR1 MNHNS, CDR2 SASEGT. CDR3 region: CASQGPGRGSTGELFF.

The V and J genes are TRBV25-1 and TRBJ2-3; TCRdb's D call, TRBD1, is unchecked because there is no DNA. Germline assignment: CDR1 MGHDK and CDR2 SYGVNS. This CDR3 is built from 13 residues. The CDR3 sequence: CASSPRGGARQYF.

V is TRBV7-2 and J is TRBJ1-3; the TCRdb call, TRBD1, lacks DNA for checking. CDR1 and CDR2 from the germline V gene are SGHTA and FQGNSA. This CDR3 spans 15 amino acids. The CDR3 loop reads CASSAPPGQGHTIYF.

The gene calls are TRBV3-1 and TRBJ2-4. The CDR3 spans 15 residues. From germline, CDR1 is LGHDT and CDR2 YNNKEL (reference sequence). The CDR3 protein is CASSHSLLAKNIQYF.

The chain joins TRBV6-1 to TRBJ2-1; TCRdb's D call of TRBD1 is untestable without DNA. CDR1 MNHNS and CDR2 SASEGT come from the germline V gene. This CDR3 is built from 15 residues. CDR3 loop: CASSLTGQGVTEQFF.

The chain employs TRBV10-3 and TRBJ1-5. Germline CDR1 reads ENHRY; CDR2 reads SYGVKD. The CDR3 covers 14 residues. This CDR3 reads CAISDQEGGQPQHF.

V is TRBV20-1 and J is TRBJ2-5. CDR3 length equals 14 residues. CDR1 and CDR2 (germline): DFQATT, SNEGSKA (reference sequence). The CDR3 here is CSADTGNSLETQYF.

The rearrangement links TRBV18 to TRBJ1-1; without DNA, the TCRdb call of TRBD1 cannot be checked. Per the germline V gene, CDR1 is KGHSH and CDR2 is LQKENI. This CDR3 contains 15 residues. The CDR3 region is CASSPQAPGVTEAFF.

Here the CDR3 reads CASSSATSGYTDTQYF. The rearrangement uses TRBV27 and TRBJ2-3; lacking DNA, the TRBD2 call made by TCRdb goes unchecked. CDR3 size: 16 residues. Germline CDR1 reads MNHEY; CDR2 reads SMNVEV (reference sequence).

The CDR3 loop is CASTARLAGTDTQYF. The V gene is TRBV4-2, the J gene TRBJ2-3; the TRBD2 assignment by TCRdb is unverifiable without DNA. Germline V gene data show CDR1 as LGHNA and CDR2 as YNFKEQ. The CDR3 has 15 residues.

CDR3 sequence: CASSFGGDTYEQYF. J is TRBJ2-7 and V is TRBV7-9; the D call from TCRdb, TRBD2, cannot be confirmed without DNA. CDR1 and CDR2 (germline): SEHNR, FQNEAQ (reference sequence). The CDR3 has 14 amino acids.

CDR3 sequence: CASRRDYEQYF. The chain recombines TRBV4-1 with TRBJ2-7; TCRdb designates TRBD1, a call that cannot be tested without DNA. The CDR3 sequence is 11 residues long. From germline, CDR1 is MGHRA and CDR2 YSYEKL.

The CDR3 loop is CSASSPGRSYEQYF. This chain uses TRBV20-1 with TRBJ2-7; the TCRdb D gene call, TRBD1, has no DNA to confirm it. CDR1 and CDR2 from the germline V gene are DFQATT and SNEGSKA (reference sequence). This CDR3 has 14 amino acids.

The chain carries TRBV7-3 and TRBJ2-1; the D call from TCRdb, TRBD2, cannot be confirmed without DNA. The germline V gene encodes CDR1 SGHTA and CDR2 FQGTGA. This CDR3 is 19 amino acids long. The CDR3 loop is CASSLFGVKLAGVYNEQFF.

The chain carries TRBV9 and TRBJ2-2. The CDR3 has 15 residues. Germline CDR1 reads SGDLS; CDR2 reads YYNGEE. CDR3 sequence: CASSVGHINTGELFF.

The rearrangement uses TRBV15 and TRBJ2-7; TCRdb calls TRBD1, which cannot be checked without DNA. The CDR3 totals 18 residues. CDR1 is LNHNV and CDR2 is YYDKDF in the germline V gene (reference sequence). The CDR3 reads CATSRDMLRAGQSYEQYF.

The J gene is TRBJ2-3, the V gene TRBV6-5; the D call from TCRdb, TRBD2, cannot be confirmed without DNA. The CDR3 loop spans 16 amino acids. CDR1 MNHEY and CDR2 SVGAGI come from the germline V gene. CDR3 loop: CASSYVVVAGTDTQYF.

The chain couples TRBV5-1 to TRBJ2-1; TCRdb's D gene call, TRBD2, goes unchecked for lack of DNA. Germline V CDR1 and CDR2: SGHRS, YFSETQ. CDR3 length equals 15 residues. CDR3 residues: CASSKLAGSYNEQFF.

The chain uses TRBV5-1 and TRBJ2-7; TCRdb outputs TRBD2, but without DNA this stays unchecked. Germline CDR1 and CDR2: SGHRS and YFSETQ. The length of the CDR3 is 16 residues. CDR3 amino acids: CASSLDYVAGNYEQYF.

The V gene is TRBV7-3, the J gene TRBJ2-2. This CDR3 has 13 residues. CDR1 and CDR2 from the germline V gene are SGHTA and FQGTGA. This CDR3 is CASSLVASGELFF.

The V gene is TRBV2, the J gene TRBJ1-4; the TCRdb D gene call, TRBD1, has no DNA to confirm it. The CDR3 runs to 15 residues. The germline V gene encodes CDR1 SNHLY and CDR2 FYNNEI. CDR3: CASSEATGGEEKLFF.

The rearrangement links TRBV12-5 to TRBJ2-2; with no DNA, the TCRdb D assignment of TRBD1 cannot be verified. There are 15 residues in the CDR3. Germline-derived CDR1 and CDR2 are LGHNT and FRNRAP. The CDR3 sequence is CASGLGGGNTGELFF.

The gene calls are TRBV5-1 and TRBJ2-5; TCRdb reports TRBD1, a call that lacks DNA to check it against. The CDR3 has 16 residues. The germline gives CDR1 SGHRS, CDR2 YFSETQ. CDR3 protein: CASSLAGGAGRETQYF.